This T cell receptor beta chain appears in the sequencing data of a study of CD8 T cells in Susac syndrome. Details on this clonotype: The antigen remains unidentified.

RNA in amounts of roughly 0.45 to 1 ug was reverse transcribed with random hexamers. Amplification of TCR beta CDR3 by immunoSEQ multiplex PCR spanned 54 Vbeta and 13 Jbeta. TCRdb analysed the immunoSEQ multiplex PCR reads with MiXCR anew, one entry per CDR3 protein. The table includes 250,000 to 350,000 distinct CDR3 sequences, under 95% detected once. Germline V gives CDR1 SGHTA, CDR2 FQGNSA. The CDR3 sequence is 15 residues long. V was cut by 6 bases and J by 7 bases, with 18 bases left in between. Through negative isolation, CD4+ and CD8+ T cells were obtained, while TEMRA cells were enriched using FACS. Study-level findings and limits: Individuals included in the TCR sequencing and HLA analysis were acknowledged by the study to be relatively few in number.

The receptor was derived from a human donor with multiple sclerosis. This chain joins TRBV7-2 and TRBJ1-4; no reliable D call. The sequenced material came from CD4+ T cells from PBMCs. The CDR3 region is CASSFAGDPLEKLFF. The CDR3 DNA reads TGTGCCAGCAGTTTCGCAGGAGATCCCCTTGAAAAACTGTTTTTT.